A single sample is the source of the 16 T cell receptor beta chains below, sequenced in a study of blood T cells in healthy people across ages. Primed by a sample-barcoded 5' primer and a J-beta primer mix, a second PCR proceeded for 7 to 11 cycles. Each CDR3 protein is one row after TCRdb ran MiXCR on the 5' RACE reads. Of roughly 1.7 million distinct CDR3 sequences listed, 30% to 40% are singletons. Sequenced material: blood. All receptors derive from a woman aged 25 to 39 in good health.

This clonotype was counted ten times or more. The V and J genes are TRBV20-1 and TRBJ2-7; no firm D call. Germline loops: CDR1 DFQATT, CDR2 SNEGSKA (reference sequence). This CDR3 has 15 residues. Trimming removed 4 bases at V and 0 bases at J, with 16 bases between. CDR3 in amino acids: CSATSSRQISYEQYF. DNA of the CDR3: TGCAGTGCTACCTCCAGCCGGCAGATCTCCTACGAGCAGTACTTC.

This clonotype was seen a few times. This chain uses TRBV27 with TRBJ2-3; D is perhaps TRBD2 (6 bases). The CDR3 consists of 16 residues. The germline V and J ends were trimmed by 6 bases and 0 bases, with 16 bases remaining between them. Germline V lookup: CDR1 MNHEY, CDR2 SMNVEV (reference sequence). The CDR3 sequence: CASRGRGTYSTDTQYF. CDR3 sequence (DNA): TGTGCCAGCAGGGGTCGGGGGACGTATAGCACAGATACGCAGTATTTT.

This clonotype came up a few times. This chain links TRBV9 with TRBJ2-5; possibly TRBD1 or TRBD2 for D (5 bases each). V gave up 2 bases and J gave up 2 bases, with 13 bases separating them. The CDR3 is made up of 15 amino acids. The germline V gene encodes CDR1 SGDLS and CDR2 YYNGEE. CDR3 sequence: CASSVIGTGQETQYF. CDR3 DNA sequence: TGTGCCAGCAGCGTGATTGGGACGGGACAAGAGACCCAGTACTTC.

The chain joins TRBV27 to TRBJ2-7; 7 bases fit TRBD1. Per the germline V gene, CDR1 is MNHEY and CDR2 is SMNVEV (reference sequence). This CDR3 has 14 residues. V dropped 5 bases and J dropped 3; count of bases not matched to a gene: 7. CDR3 in amino acids: CASSATGTGYEQYF. CDR3 bases: TGTGCCAGCAGTGCGACAGGGACCGGCTACGAGCAGTACTTC.

This clonotype occurred many times. The gene calls are TRBV27 and TRBJ2-5; 9 positions match TRBD1. This CDR3 spans 13 amino acids. Germline V gene data show CDR1 as MNHEY and CDR2 as SMNVEV (reference sequence). J gave up 4 bases and V 5 bases, and 2 bases lay outside the gene matches. CDR3 bases: TGTGCCAGCAGTCAGGGACAGGGAGAGACCCAGTACTTC. Its protein is CASSQGQGETQYF.

The J gene is TRBJ2-5, the V gene TRBV4-1; 8 nucleotides match TRBD1. Germline trimming cut 3 bases from V and 2 bases from J; bases unmatched to any gene: 5. The germline CDR1 and CDR2 sequences are MGHRA and YSYEKL. The CDR3 is 15 residues long. The CDR3: CASSHQGAAQETQYF. The CDR3, as DNA: TGCGCCAGCAGCCATCAGGGGGCAGCTCAAGAGACCCAGTACTTC.

This chain uses TRBV2 with TRBJ1-5, with a possible D match to TRBD1 (6 bases). V lost 4 bases, J lost 4 bases, and 11 bases lay in between. The CDR3 runs 14 residues. Germline V CDR1 and CDR2: SNHLY, FYNNEI. The CDR3 region is CASSAQGFNQPQHF. The CDR3 bases are TGTGCCAGCAGTGCCCAGGGGTTTAATCAGCCCCAGCATTTT.

In its sample, this clonotype was seen a few times. The chain uses TRBV4-2 and TRBJ2-7; TRBD1 might be the D (5 bases). Germline assignment: CDR1 LGHNA and CDR2 YNFKEQ. V gave up 3 bases and J gave up 0 bases, with 12 bases separating them. The CDR3 covers 15 residues. The CDR3 here is CASSQAQGNSYEQYF. CDR3 DNA: TGTGCCAGCAGCCAGGCGCAGGGAAACTCCTACGAGCAGTACTTC.

This clonotype was counted between two and nine times. The V call is TRBV20-1, the J call TRBJ2-3; TRBD2 matches 10 bases. Per germline, CDR1 DFQATT and CDR2 SNEGSKA (reference sequence). The trim removed 6 bases at V and 6 bases at J, leaving 12 bases unmatched. The CDR3 totals 15 residues. The CDR3 spells CSAPPGISGGDTQYF. The CDR3 nucleotides are TGCAGTGCCCCCCCGGGGATTAGCGGGGGGGATACGCAGTATTTT.

About this clonotype itself: A much more abundant neighbour one base away suggests this may be a read error. This chain uses TRBV2 with TRBJ2-1; D is undetermined. The CDR3 is 13 residues long. The V gene's germline CDR1 is SNHLY and CDR2 FYNNEI. Trimming stripped 4 bases from V and 6 bases from J, with 10 bases between. The DNA of the CDR3 is TGTGCCAGCAGTGCCGGCGCCTGCAATGAGCAGTTCTTC. It codes for CASSAGACNEQFF.

The J gene is TRBJ2-3, the V gene TRBV7-9; no definite D call. The CDR3 runs to 17 residues. V was clipped by 2 bases and J by 1 base, with 16 bases between them. Per germline, CDR1 SEHNR and CDR2 FQNEAQ (reference sequence). Here the CDR3 DNA reads TGTGCCAGCAGCTTATTCCCCCAGCCTGTGGGCACAGATACGCAGTATTTT. Amino acid sequence: CASSLFPQPVGTDTQYF.

Points on this clonotype: A read error may produce the germline difference seen at one junction end. The chain joins TRBV12-3 or TRBV12-4 to TRBJ2-3; D not resolved. CDR3 length equals 13 residues. The CDR3 here is CASSTVRTDTQYF. The CDR3 region has the DNA TGTGCCAGCAGTACCGTGAGAACAGATACGCAATATTTT.

In this sample, this clonotype turned up many times. This chain links TRBV12-3 or TRBV12-4 with TRBJ2-1; 11 bases are shared with TRBD2. The CDR3 length is 15 residues. V was pared by 5 bases and J by 8 bases, with 8 bases of the junction left unmatched. The CDR3 region has the DNA TGTGCCAGCAGTCACACTAGCGGGGGTGTCGATGAGCAGTTCTTC. This encodes CASSHTSGGVDEQFF.

The J gene is TRBJ2-3, the V gene TRBV28; TRBD2 aligns across 13 bases. V was pared by 3 bases and J by 2 bases, with 8 bases of the junction left unmatched. Germline V gives CDR1 MDHEN, CDR2 SYDVKM. CDR3 length equals 18 residues. CDR3 loop: CASSLRTSGSPLTDTQYF. In DNA, the CDR3 is TGTGCCAGCAGTTTGAGGACTAGCGGGAGTCCACTCACAGATACGCAGTATTTT.

This clonotype was seen more than once but under ten times. This chain connects TRBV24-1 to TRBJ2-3; D uncertain. With 2 bases removed from V and 5 bases from J, the gap between germline ends came to 10 bases. The CDR3 has 14 amino acids. From germline, CDR1 is KGHDR and CDR2 SFDVKD. The CDR3 DNA reads as TGTGCCACCAGTGATTCGGCAGGAGAAGATACGCAGTATTTT. Translated: CATSDSAGEDTQYF.

This clonotype was seen only once. This sequence joins TRBV4-2 and TRBJ1-1, with D maybe TRBD1 (6 bases). Looked up from germline, CDR1 is LGHNA and CDR2 is YNFKEQ. The germline V and J ends were trimmed by 0 bases and 4 bases, with 12 bases remaining between them. CDR3 length: 15 amino acids. The CDR3 reads CASSQEEGVSTEAFF. CDR3 nucleotide sequence: TGTGCCAGCAGCCAAGAGGAGGGGGTGTCCACTGAAGCTTTCTTT.